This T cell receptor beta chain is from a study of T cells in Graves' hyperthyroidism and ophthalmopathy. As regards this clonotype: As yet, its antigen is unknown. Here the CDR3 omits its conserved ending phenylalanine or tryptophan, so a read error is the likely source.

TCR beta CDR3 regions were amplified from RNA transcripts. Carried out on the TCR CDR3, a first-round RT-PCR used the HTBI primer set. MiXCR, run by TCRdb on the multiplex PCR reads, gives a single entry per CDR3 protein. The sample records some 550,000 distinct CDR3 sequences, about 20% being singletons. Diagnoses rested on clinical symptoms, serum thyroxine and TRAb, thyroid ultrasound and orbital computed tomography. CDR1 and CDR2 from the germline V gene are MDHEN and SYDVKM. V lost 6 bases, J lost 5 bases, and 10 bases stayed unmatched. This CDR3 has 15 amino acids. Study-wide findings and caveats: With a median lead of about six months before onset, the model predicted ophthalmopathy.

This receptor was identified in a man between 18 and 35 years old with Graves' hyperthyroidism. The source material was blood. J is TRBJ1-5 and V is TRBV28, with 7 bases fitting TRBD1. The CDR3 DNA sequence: TGTGCCAGCAGACCTACCACAGGGGTCTATCAGCCCCAGCATCTT. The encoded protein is CASRPTTGVYQPQHL.